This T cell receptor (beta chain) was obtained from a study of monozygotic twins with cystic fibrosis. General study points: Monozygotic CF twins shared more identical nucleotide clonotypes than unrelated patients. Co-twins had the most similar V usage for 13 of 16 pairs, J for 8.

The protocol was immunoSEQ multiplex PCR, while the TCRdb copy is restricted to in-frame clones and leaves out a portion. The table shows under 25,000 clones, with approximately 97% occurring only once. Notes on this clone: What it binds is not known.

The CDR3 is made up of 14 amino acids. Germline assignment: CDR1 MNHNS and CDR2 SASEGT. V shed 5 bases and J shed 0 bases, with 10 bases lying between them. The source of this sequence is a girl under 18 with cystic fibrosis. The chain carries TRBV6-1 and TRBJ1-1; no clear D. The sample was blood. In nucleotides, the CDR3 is TGTGCCAGCAGTCTGGCAGGACTGAACACTGAAGCTTTCTTT. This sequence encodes CASSLAGLNTEAFF.